This TCR beta chain originates from a study of CD8+ T cells in alopecia areata. Study conclusions and caveats: Researchers reported that TCR sharing among patients proved less clear than in mice, possibly HLA-linked.

This clone was found a few times. Its antigen is unknown. Treatment reported: oral pan-JAK inhibitor, 5-10 mg twice daily. Lesional scalp tissue (obtained by punch biopsy) and peripheral blood were collected from alopecia areata patients. RNA extraction was followed by reverse transcription into cDNA, which acted as the sequencing template. Assay: immunoSEQ multiplex PCR; the TCRdb copy retains only in-frame clones and omits some. The table has more than 200,000 clones, approximately 70% seen once; the top ten hold 0.95% to 1.5%. This CDR3 is built from 15 residues. CDR1 and CDR2 (germline): SGHTA, FQGNSA. Trimming stripped 5 bases from V and 4 bases from J, with 17 bases between.

Sample: CD4+ T cells sorted from blood, taken around week 46, from a patient treated with tofacitinib. The TCR comes from a human donor with alopecia areata. This chain connects TRBV7-2 to TRBJ1-2; D call uncertain. The CDR3, as DNA: TGTGCCAGCAGCGCGGACGCCACCAGGATCTATGGCTACACCTTC. As protein: CASSADATRIYGYTF.